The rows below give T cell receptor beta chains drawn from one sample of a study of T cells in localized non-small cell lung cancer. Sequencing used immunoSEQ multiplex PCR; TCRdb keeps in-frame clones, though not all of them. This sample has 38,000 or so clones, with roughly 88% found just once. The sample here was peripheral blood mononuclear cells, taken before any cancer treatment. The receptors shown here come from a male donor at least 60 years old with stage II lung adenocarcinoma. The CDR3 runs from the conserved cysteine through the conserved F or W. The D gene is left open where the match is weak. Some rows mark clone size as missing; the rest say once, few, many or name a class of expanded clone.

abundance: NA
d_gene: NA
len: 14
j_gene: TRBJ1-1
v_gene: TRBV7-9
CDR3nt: TGTGCCAGCAGCTTGTCCGGGGGGGACACTGAAGCTTTCTTT
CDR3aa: CASSLSGGDTEAFF

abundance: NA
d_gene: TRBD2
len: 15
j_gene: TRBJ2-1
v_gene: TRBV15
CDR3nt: TGTGCCACCAGCAAAAGGACTAGCGGGGACAATGAGCAGTTCTTC
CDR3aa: CATSKRTSGDNEQFF

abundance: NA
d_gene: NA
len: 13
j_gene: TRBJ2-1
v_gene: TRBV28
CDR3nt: TGTGCCAGCAGGTTGGGCAATTACAATGAGCAGTTCTTC
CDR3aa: CASRLGNYNEQFF

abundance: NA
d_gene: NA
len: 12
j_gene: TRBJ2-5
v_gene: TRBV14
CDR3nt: TGTGCCAGCGCCTGGGGTGGCGAGACCCAGTACTTC
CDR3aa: CASAWGGETQYF

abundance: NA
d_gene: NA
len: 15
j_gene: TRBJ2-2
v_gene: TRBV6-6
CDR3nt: TGTGCCAGCAGTGGAGGGCTTTCGAACACCGGGGAGCTGTTTTTT
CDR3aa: CASSGGLSNTGELFF

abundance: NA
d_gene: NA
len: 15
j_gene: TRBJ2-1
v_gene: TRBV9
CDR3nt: TGTGCCAGCAGCAAAAGCGCTAGCGCCTACAATGAGCAGTTCTTC
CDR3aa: CASSKSASAYNEQFF

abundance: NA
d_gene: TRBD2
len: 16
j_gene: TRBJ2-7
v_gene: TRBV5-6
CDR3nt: TGTGCCAGCAGCTTCCGAGGGGCGGGAGTTTTACGCGAGCAGTACTTC
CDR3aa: CASSFRGAGVLREQYF

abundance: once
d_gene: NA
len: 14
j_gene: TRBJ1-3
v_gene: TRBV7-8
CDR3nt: TGTGCCAGCAGCTTAGGGAACTCTGGAAACACCATATATTTT
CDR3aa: CASSLGNSGNTIYF

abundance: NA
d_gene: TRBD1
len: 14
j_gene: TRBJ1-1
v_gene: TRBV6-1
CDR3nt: TGTGCCAGCGCGAGGGGGCGCAGGAACACTGAAGCTTTCTTT
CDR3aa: CASARGRRNTEAFF

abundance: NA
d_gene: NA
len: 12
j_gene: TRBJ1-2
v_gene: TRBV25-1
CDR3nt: TGTGCCAGCACCCCTGGGGGGACGGGCTACACCTTC
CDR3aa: CASTPGGTGYTF

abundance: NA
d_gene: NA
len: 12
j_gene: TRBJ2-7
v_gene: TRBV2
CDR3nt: TGTGCCAGCAGGACACAGGCGGACGAGCAGTACTTC
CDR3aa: CASRTQADEQYF

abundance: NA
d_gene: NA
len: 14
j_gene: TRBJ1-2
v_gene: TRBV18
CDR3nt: TGTGCCAGCTCACCACAGGCAGGTAGCTATGGCTACACCTTC
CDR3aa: CASSPQAGSYGYTF

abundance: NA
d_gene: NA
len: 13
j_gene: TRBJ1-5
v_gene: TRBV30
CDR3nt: TGTGCCCCCCTTTATGGGGGCAATCAGCCCCAGCATTTT
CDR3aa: CAPLYGGNQPQHF

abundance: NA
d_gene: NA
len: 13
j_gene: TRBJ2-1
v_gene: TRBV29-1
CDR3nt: TGCAGCGTTGAGTCTTGGGGTCTTGATGAGCAGTTCTTC
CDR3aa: CSVESWGLDEQFF

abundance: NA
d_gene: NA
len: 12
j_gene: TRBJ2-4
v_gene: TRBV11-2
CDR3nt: TGTGCCGTGGGGGCGGCCAAAAACATTCAGTACTTC
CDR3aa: CAVGAAKNIQYF

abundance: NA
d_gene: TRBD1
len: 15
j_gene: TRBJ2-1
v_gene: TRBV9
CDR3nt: TGTGCCAGCAGCCCACAGGGGGTGCCCTACAATGAGCAGTTCTTC
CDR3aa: CASSPQGVPYNEQFF

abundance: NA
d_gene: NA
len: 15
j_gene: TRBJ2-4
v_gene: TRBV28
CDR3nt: TGTGCCAGCAGTTTGGCCCGGGGGCCCGAGGGCATTCAGTACTTC
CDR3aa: CASSLARGPEGIQYF

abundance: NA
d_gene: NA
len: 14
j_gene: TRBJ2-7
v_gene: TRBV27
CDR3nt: TGTGCCAGCAGTTTTAGGGCCGACTCCTACGAGCAGTACTTC
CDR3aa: CASSFRADSYEQYF

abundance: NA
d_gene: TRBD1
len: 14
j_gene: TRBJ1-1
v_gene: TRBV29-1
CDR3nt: TGCAGCGCTCGGACAGGGGGAGTCGGCACTGAAGCTTTCTTT
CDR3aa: CSARTGGVGTEAFF

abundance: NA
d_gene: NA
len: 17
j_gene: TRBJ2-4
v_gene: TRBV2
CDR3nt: TGTGCCAGCACAAAAGGACGCTCCGAGGCTCGGGGATACATTCAGTACTTC
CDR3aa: CASTKGRSEARGYIQYF

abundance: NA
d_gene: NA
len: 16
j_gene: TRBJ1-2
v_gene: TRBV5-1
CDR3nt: TGCGCCAGCAGCTTGGGGCAGGGGATAGCTAACTATGGCTACACCTTC
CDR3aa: CASSLGQGIANYGYTF

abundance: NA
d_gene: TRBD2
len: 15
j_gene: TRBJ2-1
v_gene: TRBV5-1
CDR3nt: TGCGCCAGCAGCCCAGGGACTAGCGGAATCAATGAGCAGTTCTTC
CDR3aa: CASSPGTSGINEQFF

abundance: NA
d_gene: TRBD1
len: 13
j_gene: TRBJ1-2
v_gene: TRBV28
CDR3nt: TGTGCCAGCAGCCAGGGACAGGCTATGGGCTACACCTTC
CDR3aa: CASSQGQAMGYTF

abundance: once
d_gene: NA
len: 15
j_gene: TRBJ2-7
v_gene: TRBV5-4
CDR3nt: TGTGCCAGCAGCCCGACAACGACGGGATCTTACGAGCAGTACTTC
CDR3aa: CASSPTTTGSYEQYF

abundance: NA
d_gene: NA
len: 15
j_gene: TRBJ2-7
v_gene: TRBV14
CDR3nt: TGTGCCAGCAGCCAAGCGAAGCGCCCCTCCTACGAGCAGTACTTC
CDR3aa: CASSQAKRPSYEQYF

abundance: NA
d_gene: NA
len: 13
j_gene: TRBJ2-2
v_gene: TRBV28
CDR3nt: TGTGCCAGCAGTCCAGACTCCACCGGGGAGCTGTTTTTT
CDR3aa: CASSPDSTGELFF

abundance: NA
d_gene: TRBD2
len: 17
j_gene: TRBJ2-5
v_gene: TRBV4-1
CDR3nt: TGCGCCAGCAGCCAAGGGGGGGCGGGAGGTTGGCAAGAGACCCAGTACTTC
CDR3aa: CASSQGGAGGWQETQYF

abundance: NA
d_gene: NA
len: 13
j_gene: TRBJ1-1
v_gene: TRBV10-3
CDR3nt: TGTGCCATCAGTCCGGTAGGGGGCACTGAAGCTTTCTTT
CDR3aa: CAISPVGGTEAFF

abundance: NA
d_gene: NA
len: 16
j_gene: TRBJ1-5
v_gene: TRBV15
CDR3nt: TGTGCCACCAGCAGAGATACCGGGGTGGTGGATCAGCCCCAGCATTTT
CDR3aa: CATSRDTGVVDQPQHF

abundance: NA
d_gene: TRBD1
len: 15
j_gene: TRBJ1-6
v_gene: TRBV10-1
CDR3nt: TGCGCCAGCAGTGCGGGGACAGCTGCCCTGGGACCCCTCCACTTT
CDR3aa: CASSAGTAALGPLHF

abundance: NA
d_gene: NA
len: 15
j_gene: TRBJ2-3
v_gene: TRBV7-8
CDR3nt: TGTGCCAGCAGCTCACCTAGGAGCCTCACGGGTACGCAGTATTTT
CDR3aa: CASSSPRSLTGTQYF

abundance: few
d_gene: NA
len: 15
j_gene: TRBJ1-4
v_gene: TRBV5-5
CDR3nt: TGTGCCAGCAGCTTCTCGGGGGGCTTTAATGAAAAACTGTTTTTT
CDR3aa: CASSFSGGFNEKLFF

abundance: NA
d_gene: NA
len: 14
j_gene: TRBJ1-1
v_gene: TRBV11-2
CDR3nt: TGTGCCAGCAGCATGATCTCGGGGGGCACTGAAGCTTTCTTT
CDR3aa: CASSMISGGTEAFF

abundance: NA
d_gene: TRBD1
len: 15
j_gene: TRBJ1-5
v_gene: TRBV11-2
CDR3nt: TGTGCCAGCAGCTTAGGTACAGGGGAGGGACAGCCCCAGCATTTT
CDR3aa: CASSLGTGEGQPQHF

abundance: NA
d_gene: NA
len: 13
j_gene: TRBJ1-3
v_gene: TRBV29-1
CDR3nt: TGCAGCGTTGTCTATGGGCCTGGAAACACCATATATTTT
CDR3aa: CSVVYGPGNTIYF

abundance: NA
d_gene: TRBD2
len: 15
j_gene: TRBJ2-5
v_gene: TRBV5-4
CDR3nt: TGTGCCAGCAGCTCGGGAGGAAATCGTCAAGAGACCCAGTACTTC
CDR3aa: CASSSGGNRQETQYF

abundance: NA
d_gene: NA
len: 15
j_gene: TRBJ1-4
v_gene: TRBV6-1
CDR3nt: TGTGCCAGCAGTGGGGGGACTGTTGGTAATGAAAAACTGTTTTTT
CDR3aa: CASSGGTVGNEKLFF

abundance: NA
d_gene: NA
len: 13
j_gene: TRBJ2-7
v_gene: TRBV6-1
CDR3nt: TGTGCCAGCAGTGAAGCGATCCCCTACGAGCAGTACTTC
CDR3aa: CASSEAIPYEQYF

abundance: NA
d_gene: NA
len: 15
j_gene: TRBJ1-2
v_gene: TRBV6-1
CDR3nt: TGTGCCAGCAGTGAAGAACGTCTTCGCAACTATGGCTACACCTTC
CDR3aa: CASSEERLRNYGYTF

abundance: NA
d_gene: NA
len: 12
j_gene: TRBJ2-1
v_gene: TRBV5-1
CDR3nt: TGCGCCAGCAGCTTATTGCCCAATGAGCAGTTCTTC
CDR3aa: CASSLLPNEQFF

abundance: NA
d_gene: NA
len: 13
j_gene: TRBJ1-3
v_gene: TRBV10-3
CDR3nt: TGTGCCATCGGACCCGGTGGTGGAAACACCATATATTTT
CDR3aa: CAIGPGGGNTIYF

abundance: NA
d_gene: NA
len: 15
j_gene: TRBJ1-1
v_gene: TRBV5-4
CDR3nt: TGTGCCAGCACCCTGGGAGACAGATCGAACACTGAAGCTTTCTTT
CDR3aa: CASTLGDRSNTEAFF

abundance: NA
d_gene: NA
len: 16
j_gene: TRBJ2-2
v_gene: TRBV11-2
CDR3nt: TGTGCCAGCAGCTTAGGGGGCGGGGCGAACACCGGGGAGCTGTTTTTT
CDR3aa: CASSLGGGANTGELFF

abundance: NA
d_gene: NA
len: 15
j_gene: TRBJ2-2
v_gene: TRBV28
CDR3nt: TGTGCCAGCAGTTTGGGCAGGGGAGGCACCGGGGAGCTGTTTTTT
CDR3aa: CASSLGRGGTGELFF

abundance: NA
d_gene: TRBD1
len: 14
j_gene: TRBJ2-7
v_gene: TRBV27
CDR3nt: TGTGCCAGCAGTTTCATCCAGGGGGCCCACGAGCAGTACTTC
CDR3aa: CASSFIQGAHEQYF

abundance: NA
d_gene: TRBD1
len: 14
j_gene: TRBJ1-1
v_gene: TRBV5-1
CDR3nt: TGCGCCAGCAGCTTACAGGGGGCGGCCACTGAAGCTTTCTTT
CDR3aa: CASSLQGAATEAFF

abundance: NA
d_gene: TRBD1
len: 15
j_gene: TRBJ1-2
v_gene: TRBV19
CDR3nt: TGTGCCAGTAGTCATTCCGGGACAGCTAACTATGGCTACACCTTC
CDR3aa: CASSHSGTANYGYTF

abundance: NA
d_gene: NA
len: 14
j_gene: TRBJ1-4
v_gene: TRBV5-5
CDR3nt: TGTGCCAGCACCATGACAGGAAGCATCAAAGGGCTGTTTTTT
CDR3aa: CASTMTGSIKGLFF